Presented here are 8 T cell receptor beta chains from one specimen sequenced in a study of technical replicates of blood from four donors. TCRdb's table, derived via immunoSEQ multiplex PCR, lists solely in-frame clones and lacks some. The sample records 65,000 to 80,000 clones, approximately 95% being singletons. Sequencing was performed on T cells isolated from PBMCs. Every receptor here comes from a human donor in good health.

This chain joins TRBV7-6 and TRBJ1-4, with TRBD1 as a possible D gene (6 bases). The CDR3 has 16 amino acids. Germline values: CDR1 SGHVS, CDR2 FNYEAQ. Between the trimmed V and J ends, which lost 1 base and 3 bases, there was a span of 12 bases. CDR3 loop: CASSLGQALSNEKLFF. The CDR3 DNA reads TGTGCCAGCAGCTTAGGACAGGCGCTATCTAATGAAAAACTGTTTTTT.

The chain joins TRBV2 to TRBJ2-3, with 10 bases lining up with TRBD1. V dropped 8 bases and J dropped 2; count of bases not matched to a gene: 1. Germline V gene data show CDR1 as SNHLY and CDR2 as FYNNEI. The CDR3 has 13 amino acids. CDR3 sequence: CASGTGATDTQYF. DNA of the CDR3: TGTGCCAGCGGGACAGGGGCCACAGATACGCAGTATTTT.

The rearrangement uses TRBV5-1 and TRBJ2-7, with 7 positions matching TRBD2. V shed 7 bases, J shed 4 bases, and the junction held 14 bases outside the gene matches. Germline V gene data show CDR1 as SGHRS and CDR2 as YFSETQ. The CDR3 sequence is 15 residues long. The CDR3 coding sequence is TGCGCCAGCCCAGCCGCGGGAGTTTTAAATTACGAGCAGTACTTC. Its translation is CASPAAGVLNYEQYF.

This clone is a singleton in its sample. The CDR3 region is CASSPRGSGELFF. CDR3 in DNA: TGTGCCAGCAGCCCTCGGGGTTCCGGGGAGCTGTTTTTT. The V call is TRBV7-8, the J call TRBJ2-2; weak D call: TRBD2 (5 bases). CDR1 and CDR2 from the germline V gene are SGHVS and FQNEAQ. The V and J ends lost 5 bases and 6 bases respectively, with 10 bases between them. The CDR3 is 13 amino acids.

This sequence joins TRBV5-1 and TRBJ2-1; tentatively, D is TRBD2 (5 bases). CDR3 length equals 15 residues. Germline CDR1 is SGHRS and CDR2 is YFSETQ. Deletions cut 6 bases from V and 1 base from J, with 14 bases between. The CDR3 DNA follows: TGCGCCAGCACCCGCCGGGGAGCTTCCTACAATGAGCAGTTCTTC. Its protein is CASTRRGASYNEQFF. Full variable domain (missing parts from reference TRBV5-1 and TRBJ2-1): KAGVTQTPRYLIKTRGQQVTLSCSPISGHRSVSWYQQTPGQGLQFLFEYFSETQRNKGNFPGRFSGRQFSNSRSEMNVSTLELGDSALYLCASTRRGASYNEQFFGPGTRLTVL.

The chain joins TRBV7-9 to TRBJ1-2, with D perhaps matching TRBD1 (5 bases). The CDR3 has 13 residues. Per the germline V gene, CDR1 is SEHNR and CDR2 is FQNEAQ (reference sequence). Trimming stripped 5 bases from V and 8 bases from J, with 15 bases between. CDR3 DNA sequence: TGTGCCAGCAGCGTTTCAGGGCGGGGCGGCTACACCTTC. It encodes CASSVSGRGGYTF.

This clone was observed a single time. The CDR3 spells CAWSVGQGDLNEQFF. DNA for the CDR3: TGTGCCTGGAGTGTAGGGCAGGGGGACCTAAATGAGCAGTTCTTC. The rearrangement uses TRBV30 and TRBJ2-1; 7 bases are a match to TRBD1. Trimming removed 0 bases from V and 7 bases from J; junction bases left unmatched: 9. From germline, CDR1 is GTSNPN and CDR2 SVGIG (reference sequence). The CDR3 contains 15 residues.

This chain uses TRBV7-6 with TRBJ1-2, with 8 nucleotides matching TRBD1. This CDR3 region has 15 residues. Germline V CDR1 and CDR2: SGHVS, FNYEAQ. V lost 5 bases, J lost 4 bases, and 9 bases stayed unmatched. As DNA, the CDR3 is TGTGCCAGCAGCCCCGGACAGGGTTTGAGCTATGGCTACACCTTC. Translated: CASSPGQGLSYGYTF.